This T cell receptor (beta chain) was captured in a study of radiotherapy plus CTLA-4 blockade in lung cancer listed by TCRdb under 2018. Notes on the research overall: Objective responses were observed in approximately 18% of enrolled patients, and disease control was achieved in less than 35%. On the study overall, not on this receptor specifically: After treatment with radiotherapy and ipilimumab, TCR clones that came from tumors expanded in the peripheral blood. Increased serum interferon-beta after radiation, together with early dynamic changes in blood T cell clones, were reported to be the strongest predictors of response.

Trimming takes 4 bases off V and 9 bases off J; junction bases not matched to a gene: 9. The cysteine opens and the phenylalanine closes a CDR3 of 15 amino acids. Only the CDR3 portion is preserved as DNA: 45 bases, with reading frame beginning at the first base. Via the germline V gene, CDR1 is SGHTA and CDR2 FQGNSA. About this clone itself: Its binding antigen is unknown. Base qualities are not recorded, but no much larger clone differs from it by a single base.

Focal radiation therapy combined with CTLA-4 blockade (ipilimumab) was tested in patients with chemo-refractory metastatic non-small-cell lung cancer. Library construction relied on the immunoSEQ multiplex PCR assay. This immuneACCESS table, as held by TCRdb, lists in-frame sequences with V and J called but not all clones. Of the missing ones, under half trace to an unresolved V gene in checked studies; the others have no known cause. This sample has tens of thousands of clones in its table, and under 85% of those were observed once. 0.75% to 1% of the sample comes from the top ten. This TCR derives from a human donor with non-small cell lung cancer who had stable disease on radiotherapy plus ipilimumab. The chain is made from TRBV7-2 and TRBJ2-1; 10 bases in the junction line up with TRBD2. The sequencing used peripheral blood, collected from a patient treated with radiotherapy plus ipilimumab. The bases read TGTGCCAGCAGCTGGTCTAGCGGGAGCTCGGGTGAGCAGTTCTTC. The translation is CASSWSSGSSGEQFF.